The 32 T cell receptor beta chains below were found in one sample sequenced in a study of T cell changes during pregnancy in multiple sclerosis. The protocol was immunoSEQ multiplex PCR, while the TCRdb copy is restricted to in-frame clones and leaves out a portion. The sample holds 25,000 to 35,000 clones, approximately 90% seen once. The material sequenced was CD8+ T cells from peripheral blood mononuclear cells, taken in the first trimester of pregnancy. These receptors were taken from a female donor with multiple sclerosis, enrolled in a pregnancy study.

The chain carries TRBV11-2 and TRBJ2-3; 7 nucleotides match TRBD2. With 4 bases clipped from V and 15 bases from J, the junction kept 22 bases outside the gene matches. The CDR3 is made up of 16 amino acids. Germline V CDR1 and CDR2: SGHAT, FQNNGV. CDR3 coding DNA: TGTGCCAGCAGCTCCTTAGCGGGCCTCGTTCCCAGCCACCCATATTTT. Translated: CASSSLAGLVPSHPYF.

This chain connects TRBV7-8 to TRBJ2-2; tentatively, D is TRBD1 (6 bases). CDR3 size: 14 residues. Trimming left V 4 bases short and J 4 bases short, with 10 bases between. From germline, CDR1 is SGHVS and CDR2 FQNEAQ. CDR3 nucleotide sequence: TGTGCCAGCAGCTGGACAGTTTCCACCGGGGAGCTGTTTTTT. Translated, it gives CASSWTVSTGELFF.

The chain is built from TRBV6-5 and TRBJ2-1; D is perhaps TRBD2 (5 bases). The V gene lost 5 bases and the J gene lost 14 bases, with 13 bases spanning the gap. The CDR3 is made up of 11 amino acids. Germline V lookup: CDR1 MNHEY, CDR2 SVGAGI. Here the CDR3 DNA reads TGTGCCAGCAGTACACTAGAAAGAGAGTTCTTC. Amino acid sequence: CASSTLEREFF.

The chain links TRBV6-6 to TRBJ2-1; no clear D gene. Trimming took 4 bases from V and 0 from J, leaving 10 bases between them. This CDR3 has 15 amino acids. Per the germline V gene, CDR1 is MNHNY and CDR2 is SVGAGI (reference sequence). This CDR3 reads CASSFGYSSYNEQFF. The CDR3 bases are TGTGCCAGCAGTTTCGGTTACAGCTCCTACAATGAGCAGTTCTTC.

V is TRBV5-4 and J is TRBJ2-7; D is uncertain. This CDR3 spans 13 amino acids. V shed 0 bases and J shed 3 bases, with 7 bases lying between them. Germline V gives CDR1 SGHNT, CDR2 YYREEE (reference sequence). The CDR3 is CASSLGVSYEQYF. The DNA of the CDR3 is TGTGCCAGCAGCTTGGGAGTTAGCTACGAGCAGTACTTC.

The rearrangement links TRBV19 to TRBJ1-3; the match to TRBD1 covers 7 bases. The CDR3 loop spans 16 amino acids. The germline V gene encodes CDR1 LNHDA and CDR2 SQIVND (reference sequence). After removal of 3 bases from V and 1 base from J, the junction contained 6 bases not matched to a gene. As DNA, the CDR3 is TGTGCCAGTAGTATTACAAGGGGGCAGTCTGGAAACACCATATATTTT. It yields the protein CASSITRGQSGNTIYF.

DNA for the CDR3: TGTGCCAGCAGCCCTAAAGGTACTAGCCACCCTGGTGAGCAGTTCTTC. It is translated as CASSPKGTSHPGEQFF. This chain joins TRBV9 and TRBJ2-1, with D maybe TRBD2 (6 bases). The germline CDR1 and CDR2 sequences are SGDLS and YYNGEE. CDR3 size: 16 residues. Trimming removed 4 bases at V and 9 bases at J, with 23 bases between. Based on the CDR3 plus reference TRBV9 and TRBJ2-1, the full variable domain is DSGVTQTPKHLITATGQRVTLRCSPRSGDLSVYWYQQSLDQGLQFLIQYYNGEERAKGNILERFSAQQFPDLHSELNLSSLELGDSALYFCASSPKGTSHPGEQFFGPGTRLTVL.

The DNA of the CDR3 is TGTGCCAGCAGCTTACAGGGTCCTTCCTACAATGAGCAGTTCTTC. It codes for CASSLQGPSYNEQFF. This chain joins TRBV7-9 and TRBJ2-1; a weak D match, TRBD1 (5 bases). CDR1 SEHNR and CDR2 FQNEAQ come from the germline V gene (reference sequence). Trimming stripped 2 bases from V and 1 base from J, with 9 bases between. The CDR3 extends over 15 amino acids.

The V gene is TRBV7-2, the J gene TRBJ2-3, with D maybe TRBD2 (6 bases). V dropped 3 bases and J dropped 3 bases, with 10 bases sitting between them. The CDR3 has 14 amino acids. Germline lookup yields CDR1 SGHTA and CDR2 FQGNSA. CDR3: CASSFGLATDTQYF. The CDR3 DNA reads as TGTGCCAGCAGCTTTGGTCTAGCGACAGATACGCAGTATTTT.

The rearrangement joins TRBV10-2 to TRBJ2-1; 8 nucleotides align to TRBD2. Looked up from germline, CDR1 is WSHSY and CDR2 is SAAADI. The CDR3 contains 14 residues. Trimming took 6 bases from V and 0 from J; bases not matched to a gene: 1. The CDR3 DNA sequence: TGCGCCAGCAGACTAGCGGACTCCTACAATGAGCAGTTCTTC. Residues: CASRLADSYNEQFF.

V is TRBV4-1 and J is TRBJ2-2; D may be TRBD1 (7 bases). The CDR3 contains 16 residues. Deletions cut 3 bases from V and 3 bases from J, with 14 bases between. The germline gives CDR1 MGHRA, CDR2 YSYEKL. CDR3 DNA sequence: TGCGCCAGCAGCCATCTCCAGGGGGAGGACACCGGGGAGCTGTTTTTT. As protein: CASSHLQGEDTGELFF.

This clone was counted once. The chain combines TRBV6-4 with TRBJ2-1, with D perhaps TRBD1 (5 bases). The V gene lost 0 bases and the J gene lost 6 bases, with 12 bases spanning the gap. CDR3 length: 15 residues. CDR1 is MRHNA, CDR2 SNTAGT, per germline. This chain's CDR3 is CASSDSEGESNEQFF. The CDR3 DNA reads as TGTGCCAGCAGTGACTCTGAAGGGGAAAGCAATGAGCAGTTCTTC.

The chain links TRBV27 to TRBJ1-1; 7 nucleotides align to TRBD1. CDR1 is MNHEY and CDR2 is SMNVEV in the germline V gene (reference sequence). The CDR3 has 14 amino acids. Unmatched junction bases numbered 7, after V lost 2 bases and J lost 7 bases. As DNA, the CDR3 is TGTGCCAGCAGTTTAGGGTTCGACAGGGTTGAAGCTTTCTTT. It translates to CASSLGFDRVEAFF.

The rearrangement links TRBV29-1 to TRBJ2-7; D possibly corresponds to TRBD2 (6 bases). The CDR3 runs 13 residues. Germline V gene sequence: CDR1 SQVTM, CDR2 ANQGSEA. The V and J ends lost 4 bases and 4 bases respectively, with 14 bases between them. The CDR3 DNA reads as TGCAGCGTTGCGGGCGGGATAAGGTACGAGCAGTACTTC. This sequence encodes CSVAGGIRYEQYF.

In DNA form, the CDR3 reads TGTGCCAGCAGTTTACTGGCTAGCGGGCACCATGAGCAGTTCTTC. Amino acid sequence: CASSLLASGHHEQFF. The chain links TRBV28 to TRBJ2-1; TRBD2 matches 8 bases. Germline assignment: CDR1 MDHEN and CDR2 SYDVKM. Germline trimming cut 2 bases from V and 8 bases from J; bases unmatched to any gene: 8. The CDR3 has 15 residues. The full variable domain, its missing parts supplied by reference TRBV28 and TRBJ2-1, is DVKVTQSSRYLVKRTGEKVFLECVQDMDHENMFWYRQDPGLGLRLIYFSYDVKMKEKGDIPEGYSVSREKKERFSLILESASTNQTSMYLCASSLLASGHHEQFFGPGTRLTVL.

V gene TRBV7-8 combines with J gene TRBJ2-5; 8 nucleotides agree with TRBD1. This CDR3 is 14 amino acids long. V lost 6 bases and J lost 3; bases outside the gene matches: 6. CDR1 and CDR2 (germline): SGHVS, FQNEAQ. The CDR3 coding sequence is TGTGCCAGCAGTCACGGACAGGGAAAAGAGACCCAGTACTTC. Translating gives CASSHGQGKETQYF. Full variable domain (missing parts from reference TRBV7-8 and TRBJ2-5): GAGVSQSPRYKVAKRGQDVALRCDPISGHVSLFWYQQALGQGPEFLTYFQNEAQLDKSGLPSDRFFAERPEGSVSTLKIQRTQQEDSAVYLCASSHGQGKETQYFGPGTRLLVL.

This clone was recorded only once. The chain joins TRBV5-1 to TRBJ2-1, with TRBD2 identical over 11 bases. Germline CDR1 and CDR2: SGHRS and YFSETQ. After removal of 3 bases from V and 4 bases from J, the junction contained 6 bases not matched to a gene. This CDR3 region has 16 residues. DNA for the CDR3: TGCGCCAGCAGCTCACCCGGGACTAGCGGATACAATGAGCAGTTCTTC. Its translation is CASSSPGTSGYNEQFF.

Here the CDR3 DNA reads TGTGCCAGCTCCCTCGGGTATCCCTACGAGCAGTACTTC. This codes for CASSLGYPYEQYF. The chain has TRBV18 and TRBJ2-7; D not certain. V was clipped by 6 bases and J by 2 bases, with 11 bases between them. Germline V gene sequence: CDR1 KGHSH, CDR2 LQKENI. The CDR3 spans 13 residues. The full variable domain, its missing parts supplied by reference TRBV18 and TRBJ2-7, is NAGVMQNPRHLVRRRGQEARLRCSPMKGHSHVYWYRQLPEEGLKFMVYLQKENIIDESGMPKERFSAEFPKEGPSILRIQQVVRGDSAAYFCASSLGYPYEQYFGPGTRLTVT.

This chain uses TRBV9 with TRBJ2-7; 9 bases are shared with TRBD1. This CDR3 is built from 15 residues. Germline V lookup: CDR1 SGDLS, CDR2 YYNGEE. The ends lost 0 bases at V and 5 bases at J; junction bases unmatched: 6. In DNA, the CDR3 is TGTGCCAGCAGCGTAGCTGGACAGGGGATACACGAGCAGTACTTC. Protein product: CASSVAGQGIHEQYF.

V and J are TRBV6-5 and TRBJ2-1; 11 positions match TRBD1. The CDR3 covers 16 residues. Germline V lookup: CDR1 MNHEY, CDR2 SVGAGI. V shed 2 bases and J 5 bases; nucleotides not matched to a gene: 5. CDR3 sequence reads: CASSYVGTGGDNEQFF. CDR3 in DNA: TGTGCCAGCAGTTACGTCGGGACAGGGGGGGACAATGAGCAGTTCTTC.

This chain links TRBV6-5 with TRBJ1-6; 8 positions match TRBD1. Unmatched junction bases numbered 2, after V lost 0 bases and J lost 7 bases. CDR3 length: 15 residues. The germline CDR1 and CDR2 sequences are MNHEY and SVGAGI. CDR3 in DNA: TGTGCCAGCAGTTACTCGACAGGGGAGAATTCACCCCTCCACTTT. Translated, it gives CASSYSTGENSPLHF.

The chain recombines TRBV6-1 with TRBJ2-1; D might be TRBD1 (6 bases). The CDR3 spans 16 residues. CDR1 is MNHNS, CDR2 SASEGT, per germline. With 2 bases removed from V and 3 bases from J, the gap between germline ends came to 14 bases. The CDR3 reads CASSEYAGVIYNEQFF. For the CDR3, the DNA is TGTGCCAGCAGTGAATATGCAGGGGTCATCTACAATGAGCAGTTCTTC.

The chain couples TRBV5-6 to TRBJ1-2; a possible D gene is TRBD1 (6 bases). V dropped 0 bases and J dropped 12 bases, with 12 bases sitting between them. The CDR3 extends over 12 amino acids. Per the germline V gene, CDR1 is SGHDT and CDR2 is YYEEEE. The CDR3 DNA reads as TGTGCCAGCAGCTTGGCCTATACAGGGCACACCTTC. Protein: CASSLAYTGHTF.

CDR3 amino acids: CASSLLKGRPEAFF. The DNA of the CDR3 is TGTGCCAGCAGCTTGTTAAAGGGGAGGCCTGAAGCTTTCTTT. The chain employs TRBV5-8 and TRBJ1-1; D is perhaps TRBD1 (5 bases). Trimming removed 1 base from V and 6 bases from J, with 13 bases in between. The CDR3 covers 14 residues. Germline V CDR1 and CDR2: SGHTS, YDEGEE.

The rearrangement joins TRBV7-9 to TRBJ2-1; 13 nucleotides agree with TRBD2. The CDR3 loop spans 17 amino acids. With 1 base clipped from V and 7 bases from J, the junction kept 7 bases outside the gene matches. Germline CDR1 SEHNR, CDR2 FQNEAQ (reference sequence). The CDR3 DNA is TGTGCCAGCAGCTTAGGGAGGACTAGCGGGAGAGGTAATGAGCAGTTCTTC. Translation: CASSLGRTSGRGNEQFF.

The chain recombines TRBV6-4 with TRBJ1-2; 7 bases are a match to TRBD1. J was trimmed by 2 bases and V by 0 bases; bases with no gene match: 9. This CDR3 spans 17 amino acids. Germline V CDR1 and CDR2: MRHNA, SNTAGT. CDR3 in DNA: TGTGCCAGCAGTGACTCTAAGGGGGCAGGAACCAACTATGGCTACACCTTC. Translating gives CASSDSKGAGTNYGYTF.

The genes are TRBV6-6 and TRBJ2-7, with D hard to call. Looked up from germline, CDR1 is MNHNY and CDR2 is SVGAGI (reference sequence). This CDR3 region has 16 residues. The V end was cut by 5 bases, the J end by 0 bases, with 17 bases between. The CDR3 DNA is TGTGCCAGCAGTCCAACCCTGGTGCGCGACTCCTACGAGCAGTACTTC. It encodes CASSPTLVRDSYEQYF.

The V call is TRBV5-4, the J call TRBJ1-2; TRBD1 aligns across 9 bases. Germline V lookup: CDR1 SGHNT, CDR2 YYREEE (reference sequence). V shed 0 bases, J shed 6 bases, and the junction held 6 bases outside the gene matches. The CDR3 is 15 residues long. The CDR3 nucleotides read TGTGCCAGCAGCTTGGAGAAGGACAGGGGTAATGGCTACACCTTC. Protein product: CASSLEKDRGNGYTF.

This chain joins TRBV6-4 and TRBJ2-2; the D is unclear. The CDR3 length is 14 residues. The germline V gene encodes CDR1 MRHNA and CDR2 SNTAGT. V shed 0 bases and J shed 3 bases, with 5 bases lying between them. The CDR3 region is CASSDSSDTGELFF. The CDR3 DNA reads TGTGCCAGCAGTGACTCGTCTGACACCGGGGAGCTGTTTTTT.

This chain joins TRBV27 and TRBJ2-7; 8 bases map to TRBD2. Germline CDR1 and CDR2: MNHEY and SMNVEV (reference sequence). The CDR3 consists of 13 residues. V trimming: 6 bases; J trimming: 3 bases; junction bases outside the gene matches: 4. CDR3 loop: CASRTGTSYEQYF. Written as DNA, the CDR3 is TGTGCCAGCAGGACGGGGACTAGCTACGAGCAGTACTTC.

V usage is TRBV6-6 and J usage is TRBJ2-1; 8 bases fit TRBD2. V shed 7 bases, J shed 8 bases, and the junction held 10 bases outside the gene matches. Germline V gives CDR1 MNHNY, CDR2 SVGAGI (reference sequence). The CDR3 is 14 residues long. The CDR3 protein is CASTLVRGVDEQFF. The CDR3, as DNA: TGTGCCAGCACCTTGGTGCGGGGGGTAGATGAGCAGTTCTTC.

The chain links TRBV28 to TRBJ1-1, with D perhaps matching TRBD1 (6 bases). The ends were cut back, 7 bases at V and 0 bases at J, with 18 bases in the middle. There are 16 residues in the CDR3. Germline V gene lookup returns CDR1 MDHEN and CDR2 SYDVKM. CDR3 residues: CASNPPPGTMNTEAFF. The CDR3 DNA is TGTGCCAGCAACCCCCCCCCAGGGACAATGAACACTGAAGCTTTCTTT.